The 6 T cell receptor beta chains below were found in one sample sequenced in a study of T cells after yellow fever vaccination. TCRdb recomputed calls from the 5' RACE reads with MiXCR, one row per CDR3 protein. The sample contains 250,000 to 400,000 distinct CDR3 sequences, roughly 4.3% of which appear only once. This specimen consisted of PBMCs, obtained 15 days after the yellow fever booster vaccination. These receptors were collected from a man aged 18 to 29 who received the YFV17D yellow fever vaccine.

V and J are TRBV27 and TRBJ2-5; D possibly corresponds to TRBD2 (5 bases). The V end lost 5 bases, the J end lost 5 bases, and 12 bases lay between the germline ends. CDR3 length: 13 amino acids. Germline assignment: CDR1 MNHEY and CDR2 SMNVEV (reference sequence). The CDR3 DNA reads TGTGCCAGCAGTACACGGACTCTTGAGACCCAGTACTTC. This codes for CASSTRTLETQYF.

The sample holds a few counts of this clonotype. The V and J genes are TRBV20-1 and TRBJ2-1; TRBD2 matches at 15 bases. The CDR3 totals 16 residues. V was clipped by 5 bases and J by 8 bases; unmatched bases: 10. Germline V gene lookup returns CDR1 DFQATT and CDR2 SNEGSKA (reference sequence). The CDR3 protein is CSARGTSGGPIHEQFF. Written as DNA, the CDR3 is TGCAGTGCTCGGGGGACTAGCGGGGGGCCGATCCATGAGCAGTTCTTC.

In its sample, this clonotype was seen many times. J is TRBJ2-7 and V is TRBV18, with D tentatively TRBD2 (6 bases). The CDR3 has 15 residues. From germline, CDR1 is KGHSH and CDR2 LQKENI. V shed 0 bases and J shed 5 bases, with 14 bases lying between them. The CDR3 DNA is TGTGCCAGCTCACCACCGGAGGGATGGACCCACGAGCAGTACTTC. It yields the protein CASSPPEGWTHEQYF. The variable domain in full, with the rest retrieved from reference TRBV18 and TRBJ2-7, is NAGVMQNPRHLVRRRGQEARLRCSPMKGHSHVYWYRQLPEEGLKFMVYLQKENIIDESGMPKERFSAEFPKEGPSILRIQQVVRGDSAAYFCASSPPEGWTHEQYFGPGTRLTVT.

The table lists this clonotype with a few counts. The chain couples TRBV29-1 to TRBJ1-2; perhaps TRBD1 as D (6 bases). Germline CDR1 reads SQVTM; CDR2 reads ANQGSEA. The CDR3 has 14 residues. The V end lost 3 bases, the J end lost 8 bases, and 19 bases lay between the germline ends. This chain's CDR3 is CSVDSSGAGVGYTF. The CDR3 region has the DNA TGCAGCGTTGACTCCTCGGGGGCAGGGGTCGGCTACACCTTC.

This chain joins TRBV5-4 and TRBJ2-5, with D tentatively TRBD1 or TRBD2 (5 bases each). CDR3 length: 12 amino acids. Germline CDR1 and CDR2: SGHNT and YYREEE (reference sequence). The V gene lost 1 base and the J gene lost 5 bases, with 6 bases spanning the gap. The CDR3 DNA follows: TGTGCCAGCAGCTTGTGGGGGGAGACCCAGTACTTC. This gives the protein CASSLWGETQYF.

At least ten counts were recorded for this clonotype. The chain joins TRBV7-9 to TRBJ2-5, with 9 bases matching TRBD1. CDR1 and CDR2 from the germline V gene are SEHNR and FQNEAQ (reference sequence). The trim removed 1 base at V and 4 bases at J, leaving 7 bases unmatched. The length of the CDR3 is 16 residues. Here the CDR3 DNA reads TGTGCCAGCAGCTTAGGAGACAGGGGGGCTCGAGAGACCCAGTACTTC. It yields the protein CASSLGDRGARETQYF.